Listed here are 15 T cell receptor beta chains from one sample, sequenced in a study of T cell responses to AZD1222 COVID-19 vaccine. The table came from immunoSEQ multiplex PCR; TCRdb's copy has only in-frame clones and leaves some out. The table has 20,000 or so clones, 84% seen once. The sequences come from peripheral blood, collected 28 days after the second AZD1222 dose. The source is an adult who received the AZD1222 COVID-19 vaccine.

V usage is TRBV29-1 and J usage is TRBJ1-1; D remains unclear. Germline V gene sequence: CDR1 SQVTM, CDR2 ANQGSEA. This CDR3 contains 13 residues. V was clipped by 6 bases and J by 3 bases, with 14 bases between them. The CDR3 region is CSVSPGGDTEAFF. CDR3 sequence (DNA): TGCAGCGTCAGCCCAGGTGGAGACACTGAAGCTTTCTTT.

This clone appeared once. The J gene is TRBJ1-6, the V gene TRBV11-2, with a tentative D call TRBD1 (5 bases). CDR3 size: 14 residues. Trimming took 5 bases from V and 3 from J, leaving 8 bases between them. Germline loops: CDR1 SGHAT, CDR2 FQNNGV. The CDR3 sequence is CASSLGHYNSPLHF. Written as DNA, the CDR3 is TGTGCCAGCAGCCTGGGGCACTATAATTCACCCCTCCACTTT.

CDR3 DNA: TGTGCCAGCGGGGCCAGGGGGGGAGAAAAACTGTTTTTT. It translates to CASGARGGEKLFF. V gene TRBV2 combines with J gene TRBJ1-4, with 7 bases fitting TRBD1. V shed 8 bases and J 8 bases; nucleotides not matched to a gene: 8. CDR1 is SNHLY, CDR2 FYNNEI, per germline. This CDR3 spans 13 amino acids. Complete variable domain (other parts from reference TRBV2 and TRBJ1-4): EPEVTQTPSHQVTQMGQEVILRCVPISNHLYFYWYRQILGQKVEFLVSFYNNEISEKSEIFDDQFSVERPDGSNFTLKIRSTKLEDSAMYFCASGARGGEKLFFGSGTQLSVL.

The chain couples TRBV2 to TRBJ1-2, with 8 positions matching TRBD1. The ends lost 2 bases at V and 4 bases at J; junction bases unmatched: 9. Germline CDR1 and CDR2: SNHLY and FYNNEI. This CDR3 comprises 16 residues. The CDR3 reads CASSERGTGALYGYTF. The DNA for the CDR3 is TGTGCCAGCAGTGAAAGGGGGACAGGCGCACTCTATGGCTACACCTTC.

This chain links TRBV27 with TRBJ2-7; D possibly corresponds to TRBD2 (6 bases). Germline V gives CDR1 MNHEY, CDR2 SMNVEV (reference sequence). The V end was cut by 4 bases, the J end by 4 bases, with 17 bases between. The CDR3 extends over 15 amino acids. The DNA for the CDR3 is TGTGCCAGCAGTTCCCCCCGGACTACCCGGTACGAGCAGTACTTC. Translated: CASSSPRTTRYEQYF.

V and J are TRBV10-3 and TRBJ1-1; possibly TRBD1 for D (6 bases). Germline assignment: CDR1 ENHRY and CDR2 SYGVKD. There are 16 residues in the CDR3. V lost 0 bases to trimming and J lost 0 bases, with 11 bases between them. The CDR3 DNA reads as TGTGCCATCAGTGAGTCCGGGGGGGCCATGAACACTGAAGCTTTCTTT. It codes for CAISESGGAMNTEAFF.

The sample holds one count of this clone. The chain links TRBV11-2 to TRBJ2-1; weak D call: TRBD2 (6 bases). Germline CDR1 SGHAT, CDR2 FQNNGV. The V end was cut by 4 bases, the J end by 7 bases, with 17 bases between. The CDR3 contains 15 residues. CDR3 bases: TGTGCCAGCAGCTCGGCCGGGACTGGGGGGAATGAGCAGTTCTTC. Translation: CASSSAGTGGNEQFF.

This clone turned up a few times. The chain couples TRBV3-1 (or the pseudogene TRBV3-2) to TRBJ2-3; D call uncertain. Trimming stripped 0 bases from V and 6 bases from J, with 10 bases between. CDR3 length: 14 residues. Germline CDR1 LGHDT, CDR2 YNNKEL (reference sequence). CDR3 coding DNA: TGTGCCAGCAGCCAAGAGGTTAGAACGGATACGCAGTATTTT. It yields the protein CASSQEVRTDTQYF.

The rearrangement joins TRBV10-3 to TRBJ2-5, with 9 nucleotides matching TRBD2. CDR1 and CDR2 (germline): ENHRY, SYGVKD. This CDR3 is 18 amino acids long. V lost 3 bases and J lost 4; bases outside the gene matches: 15. In DNA form, the CDR3 reads TGTGCCATCAGTGACCCTAATGTGACCTCGACTAGCGGAGAGACCCAGTACTTC. Translating it yields CAISDPNVTSTSGETQYF.

The sample holds a few counts of this clone. V usage is TRBV9 and J usage is TRBJ2-1, with a tentative D call TRBD2 (5 bases). This CDR3 has 13 residues. Germline V lookup: CDR1 SGDLS, CDR2 YYNGEE. V was pared by 4 bases and J by 8 bases, with 13 bases between. For the CDR3, the DNA is TGTGCCAGCAGCTTTTCGGAGAGGGATGAGCAGTTCTTC. Encoded protein: CASSFSERDEQFF.

This clone is deemed medium-sized (0.01 to 0.1%). The chain carries TRBV3-1 (or the pseudogene TRBV3-2) and TRBJ1-2; D is possibly TRBD1 (6 bases). Per the germline V gene, CDR1 is LGHDT and CDR2 is YNNKEL (reference sequence). The ends were cut back, 4 bases at V and 5 bases at J, with 11 bases in the middle. CDR3 length: 13 amino acids. CDR3 residues: CASSPAGEYGYTF. The DNA of the CDR3 is TGTGCCAGCAGCCCAGCAGGGGAATATGGCTACACCTTC.

The chain links TRBV18 to TRBJ1-2, with TRBD1 identical over 7 bases. The trim removed 0 bases at V and 4 bases at J, leaving 2 bases unmatched. This CDR3 comprises 14 residues. CDR1 is KGHSH and CDR2 is LQKENI in the germline V gene. CDR3 sequence: CASSPPTGTYGYTF. The CDR3 DNA sequence: TGTGCCAGCTCACCACCGACAGGGACCTATGGCTACACCTTC.

This chain uses TRBV6-4 with TRBJ2-1, with TRBD2 as a possible D gene (6 bases). The CDR3 contains 15 residues. CDR1 is MRHNA and CDR2 is SNTAGT in the germline V gene. The ends were cut back, 4 bases at V and 2 bases at J, with 12 bases in the middle. The CDR3: CASSVGGNTYNEQFF. In DNA form, the CDR3 reads TGTGCCAGCAGTGTGGGCGGGAACACCTACAATGAGCAGTTCTTC.

DNA for the CDR3: TGTGCCAGCAGCTTAACGGGGGGGATAGGCACTGAAGCTTTCTTT. Protein sequence: CASSLTGGIGTEAFF. The V call is TRBV7-3, the J call TRBJ1-1; TRBD1 is a possible D gene (5 bases). CDR3 length: 15 residues. Germline V lookup: CDR1 SGHTA, CDR2 FQGTGA. The V end lost 0 bases, the J end lost 4 bases, and 12 bases lay between the germline ends.

The V call is TRBV7-3, the J call TRBJ1-2, with TRBD1 matching over 10 bases. This CDR3 has 14 residues. J was trimmed by 6 bases and V by 2 bases; bases with no gene match: 3. CDR1 is SGHTA, CDR2 FQGTGA, per germline. The CDR3 spells CASSLGTGANGYTF. The CDR3 DNA sequence: TGTGCCAGCAGCTTAGGGACAGGGGCGAATGGCTACACCTTC.